Included here is one T cell receptor beta chain sequence, with context. This sample stems from a study of control samples from healthy donors and cancer patients. The CDR3 runs to 14 residues. The junction had 8 bases not matched to a gene; V was cut back by 2 bases and J by 9 bases. Germline CDR1 reads GTSNPN; CDR2 reads SVGIG (reference sequence). TCRdb keeps only in-frame clones here, not all; method: immunoSEQ multiplex PCR. The sample includes about 120,000 clones, around 92% of them seen just once. V and J are TRBV30 and TRBJ2-1, with 9 positions matching TRBD1. The source of this sequence is a man at least 80 years old with head and neck cancer. Material: PBMCs. DNA of the CDR3: TGTGCCTGGAGTTACAGGGGGCATTGGGGTGAGCAGTTCTTC. Translated: CAWSYRGHWGEQFF. Filled out from reference TRBV30 and TRBJ2-1, the complete variable domain reads SQTIHQWPATLVQPVGSPLSLECTVEGTSNPNLYWYRQAAGRGLQLLFYSVGIGQISSEVPQNLSASRPQDRQFILSSKKLLLSDSGFYLCAWSYRGHWGEQFFGPGTRLTVL.